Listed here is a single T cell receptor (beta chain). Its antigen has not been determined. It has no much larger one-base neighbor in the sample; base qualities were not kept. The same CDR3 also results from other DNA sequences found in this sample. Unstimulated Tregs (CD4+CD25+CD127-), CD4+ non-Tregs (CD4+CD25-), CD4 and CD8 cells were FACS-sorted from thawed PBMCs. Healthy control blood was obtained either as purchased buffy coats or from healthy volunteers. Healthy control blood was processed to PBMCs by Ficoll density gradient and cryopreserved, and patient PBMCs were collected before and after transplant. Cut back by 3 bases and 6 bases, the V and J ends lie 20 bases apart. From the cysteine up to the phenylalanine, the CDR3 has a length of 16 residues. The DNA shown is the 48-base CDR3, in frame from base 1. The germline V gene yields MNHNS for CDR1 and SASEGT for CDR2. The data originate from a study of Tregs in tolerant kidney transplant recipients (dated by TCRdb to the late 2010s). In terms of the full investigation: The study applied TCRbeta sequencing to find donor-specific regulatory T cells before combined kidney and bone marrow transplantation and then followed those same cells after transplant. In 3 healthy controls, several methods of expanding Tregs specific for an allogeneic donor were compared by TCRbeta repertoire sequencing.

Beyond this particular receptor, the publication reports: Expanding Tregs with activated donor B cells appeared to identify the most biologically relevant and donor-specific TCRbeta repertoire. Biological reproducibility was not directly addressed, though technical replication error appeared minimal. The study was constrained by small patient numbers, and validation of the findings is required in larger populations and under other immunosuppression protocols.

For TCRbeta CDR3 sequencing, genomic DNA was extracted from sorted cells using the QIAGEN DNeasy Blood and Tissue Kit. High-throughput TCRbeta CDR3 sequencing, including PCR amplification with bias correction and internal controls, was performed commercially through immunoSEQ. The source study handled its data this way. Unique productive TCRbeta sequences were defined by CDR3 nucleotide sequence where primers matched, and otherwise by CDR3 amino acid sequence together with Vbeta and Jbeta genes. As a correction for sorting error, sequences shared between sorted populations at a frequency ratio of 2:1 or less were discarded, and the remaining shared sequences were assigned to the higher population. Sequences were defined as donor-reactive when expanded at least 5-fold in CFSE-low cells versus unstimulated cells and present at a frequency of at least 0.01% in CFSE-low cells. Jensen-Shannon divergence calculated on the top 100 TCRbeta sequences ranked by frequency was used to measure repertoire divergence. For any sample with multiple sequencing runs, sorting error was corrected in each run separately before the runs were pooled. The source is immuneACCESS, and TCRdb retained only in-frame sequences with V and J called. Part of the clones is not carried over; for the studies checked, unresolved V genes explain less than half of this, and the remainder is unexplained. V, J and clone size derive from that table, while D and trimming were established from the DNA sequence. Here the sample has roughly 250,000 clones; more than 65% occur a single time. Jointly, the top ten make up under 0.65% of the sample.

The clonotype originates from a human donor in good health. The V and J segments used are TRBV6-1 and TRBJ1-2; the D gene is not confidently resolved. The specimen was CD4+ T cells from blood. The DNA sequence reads TGTGCCAGCAGTGAGCAACGTGACTCCTGGGAGAATGGCTACACCTTC. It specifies CASSEQRDSWENGYTF.